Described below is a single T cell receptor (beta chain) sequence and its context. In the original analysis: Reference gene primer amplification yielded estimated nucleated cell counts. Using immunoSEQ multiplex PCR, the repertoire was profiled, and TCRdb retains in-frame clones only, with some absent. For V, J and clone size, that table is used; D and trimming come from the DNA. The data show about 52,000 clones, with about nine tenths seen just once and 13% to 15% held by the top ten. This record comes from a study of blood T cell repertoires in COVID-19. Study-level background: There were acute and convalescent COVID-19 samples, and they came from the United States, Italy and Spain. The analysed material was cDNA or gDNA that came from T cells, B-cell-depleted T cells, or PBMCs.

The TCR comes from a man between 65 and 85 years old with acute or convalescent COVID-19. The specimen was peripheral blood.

In nucleotides, the CDR3 is TGTGCCAGTAGTATAGGTGACAGGGGCTACGAGCAGTACTTC. It codes for CASSIGDRGYEQYF. This chain links TRBV19 with TRBJ2-7, with 8 bases lining up with TRBD1. The J segment lost 3 bases and the V segment lost 1 base, leaving 2 bases of the junction unmatched. Per germline, CDR1 LNHDA and CDR2 SQIVND (reference sequence). This CDR3 is built from 14 residues.